A single sample gave rise to the 10 T cell receptor beta chains below, sequenced in a study of T cell responses to AZD1222 COVID-19 vaccine. The assay was immunoSEQ multiplex PCR, and TCRdb's table has in-frame clones only and misses some. The top ten clones hold roughly 4.5% of a sample with tens of thousands of clones, more than 90% of them seen once. The material was peripheral blood, obtained 28 days after the second AZD1222 dose. These receptor sequences come from an adult who received the AZD1222 COVID-19 vaccine.

The chain employs TRBV6-5 and TRBJ1-1; D may be TRBD1 (5 bases). CDR1 MNHEY and CDR2 SVGAGI come from the germline V gene. This CDR3 has 16 amino acids. V was pared by 0 bases and J by 5 bases, with 16 bases between. The CDR3 sequence: CASSYSSGRENTEAFF. CDR3 sequence (DNA): TGTGCCAGCAGTTACTCGTCGGGACGGGAAAATACTGAAGCTTTCTTT.

This rearrangement joins TRBV30 to TRBJ2-7; maybe TRBD2 (6 bases). Germline CDR1 and CDR2: GTSNPN and SVGIG (reference sequence). The germline V and J ends were trimmed by 8 bases and 3 bases, with 14 bases remaining between them. CDR3 length: 12 amino acids. CDR3: CALNSGDYEQYF. CDR3 in DNA: TGTGCCCTAAATTCGGGAGACTACGAGCAGTACTTC.

The gene calls are TRBV25-1 and TRBJ1-2; 7 nucleotides agree with TRBD1. Germline CDR1 and CDR2: MGHDK and SYGVNS. Trimming removed 1 base from V and 9 bases from J; junction bases left unmatched: 11. CDR3 length: 15 residues. Here the CDR3 DNA reads TGTGCCAGCAGTGAATTCGAGGGGGCGATTCCTAGCTACACCTTC. It codes for CASSEFEGAIPSYTF.

The genes are TRBV10-1 and TRBJ2-5, with D possibly called TRBD1 or TRBD2 (6 bases each). Trimming cost V 2 bases and J 5 bases, with 9 bases left between them. CDR3 length equals 13 residues. Germline CDR1 is WNHNN and CDR2 is SYGVQD (reference sequence). The CDR3 is CASSERGLETQYF. The CDR3 region has the DNA TGCGCCAGCAGTGAGCGGGGGCTCGAGACCCAGTACTTC.

The J gene is TRBJ2-7, the V gene TRBV28; no reliable D call. The CDR3 length is 11 residues. V was clipped by 6 bases and J by 3 bases, with 6 bases between them. Germline V gene sequence: CDR1 MDHEN, CDR2 SYDVKM. In DNA form, the CDR3 reads TGTGCCAGCAGCCCATACTACGAGCAGTACTTC. It specifies CASSPYYEQYF.

This chain links TRBV7-6 with TRBJ1-1, with 10 bases aligning to TRBD1. The germline CDR1 and CDR2 sequences are SGHVS and FNYEAQ. The CDR3 is 14 amino acids. J gave up 5 bases and V 3 bases, and 3 bases lay outside the gene matches. The CDR3 here is CASSFKDRGTEAFF. CDR3 DNA: TGTGCCAGCAGCTTTAAGGACAGGGGGACTGAAGCTTTCTTT.

The V call is TRBV10-3, the J call TRBJ2-1, with TRBD1 identical over 11 bases. There are 15 residues in the CDR3. The ends lost 6 bases at V and 5 bases at J; junction bases unmatched: 6. CDR1 ENHRY and CDR2 SYGVKD come from the germline V gene. The CDR3 bases are TGTGCCATCAGCCAGGGACAGGGGGGGAACAATGAGCAGTTCTTC. It codes for CAISQGQGGNNEQFF.

This chain joins TRBV30 and TRBJ1-4, with D possibly being TRBD1 (5 bases). The CDR3 is 16 amino acids. The V gene's germline CDR1 is GTSNPN and CDR2 SVGIG (reference sequence). The ends were cut back, 1 base at V and 7 bases at J, with 19 bases in the middle. The CDR3 DNA follows: TGTGCCTGGAGTGCCCCTAGCGGGGGTAAGGTTGAAAAACTGTTTTTT. Its protein is CAWSAPSGGKVEKLFF.

This rearrangement joins TRBV20-1 to TRBJ2-7; D remains unclear. V was clipped by 5 bases and J by 6 bases, with 11 bases between them. CDR3 length: 11 amino acids. In germline, CDR1 is DFQATT, CDR2 SNEGSKA (reference sequence). The CDR3 DNA follows: TGCAGTGCTCTAGACCGTTTCGAGCAGTACTTC. Its protein is CSALDRFEQYF.

This chain joins TRBV4-3 and TRBJ2-7; a possible D gene is TRBD2 (6 bases). The CDR3 is 16 amino acids. Trimming pared 4 bases from V and 0 bases from J, leaving 16 bases between. Germline-derived CDR1 and CDR2 are LGHNA and YSLEER. CDR3 amino acids: CASSRNAGSSSYEQYF. The CDR3, as DNA: TGCGCCAGCAGCCGAAACGCCGGGAGCAGCTCCTACGAGCAGTACTTC.